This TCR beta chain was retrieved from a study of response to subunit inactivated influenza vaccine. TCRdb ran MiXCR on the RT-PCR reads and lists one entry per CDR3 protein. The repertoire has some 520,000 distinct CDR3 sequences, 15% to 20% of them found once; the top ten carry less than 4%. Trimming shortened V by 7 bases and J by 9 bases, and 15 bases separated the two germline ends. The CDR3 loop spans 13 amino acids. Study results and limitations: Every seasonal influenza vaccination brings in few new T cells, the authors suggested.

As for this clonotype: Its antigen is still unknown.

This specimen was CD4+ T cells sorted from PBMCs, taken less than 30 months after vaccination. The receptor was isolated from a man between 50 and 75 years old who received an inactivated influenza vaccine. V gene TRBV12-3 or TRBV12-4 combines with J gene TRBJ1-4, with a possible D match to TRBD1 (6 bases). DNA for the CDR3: TGTGCCAGCACCCTTTCGGGACAAAAAAAACTGTTTTTT. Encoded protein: CASTLSGQKKLFF.